This is a list of T cell receptor beta chains from one sample in a study of blood T cell repertoires in COVID-19. This table comes from immunoSEQ multiplex PCR, and its TCRdb copy is limited to in-frame clones, with some not included. Among around 15,000 clones listed, approximately 76% were seen once. The material sequenced was peripheral blood. These receptors all stem from a man between 65 and 85 years old with active or convalescent COVID-19. Both conserved end residues are part of each CDR3. Fields, in order: D gene, V gene, J gene, clone size, CDR3 DNA, CDR3 protein. D genes are given only for firm matches. Size is stated for part of the rows, as once, few or many counts, or as a class when the clone is expanded.

D: -; V: TRBV15; J: TRBJ2-3; size: -; DNA: TGTGCCACCAGCAGACGTACAGGGACAGATACGCAGTATTTT; CDR3: CATSRRTGTDTQYF
D: TRBD1; V: TRBV6-5; J: TRBJ2-7; size: few; DNA: TGTGCCAGCACTCCGGGACAGGGGGCCTACGAGCAGTACTTC; CDR3: CASTPGQGAYEQYF
D: TRBD2; V: TRBV7-6; J: TRBJ2-2; size: -; DNA: TGTGCCAGCAGCTTAGAACCCCAGCGGGGGGCCCCGAGGGTCACCGGGGAGCTGTTTTTT; CDR3: CASSLEPQRGAPRVTGELFF
D: TRBD2; V: TRBV5-1; J: TRBJ2-2; size: -; DNA: TGCGCCAGCAGCCCACTAGCGGTAAACACCGGGGAGCTGTTTTTT; CDR3: CASSPLAVNTGELFF
D: TRBD2; V: TRBV6-5; J: TRBJ2-3; size: large; DNA: TGTGCCAGCAGCATGACTAGCGGTAGCACAGATACGCAGTATTTT; CDR3: CASSMTSGSTDTQYF
D: -; V: TRBV6-1; J: TRBJ1-5; size: few; DNA: TGTGCCAGCAGTGAAGCCTCCTTAAATCAGCCCCAGCATTTT; CDR3: CASSEASLNQPQHF
D: -; V: TRBV4-2; J: TRBJ2-1; size: few; DNA: TGTGCCAGCAGCCAAGATTGGACATCGGATGAGCAGTTCTTC; CDR3: CASSQDWTSDEQFF
D: -; V: TRBV7-2; J: TRBJ1-2; size: -; DNA: TGTGCCAGCAGCCTCAGAGGGCATTCCTATGGCTACACCTTC; CDR3: CASSLRGHSYGYTF
D: -; V: TRBV5-4; J: TRBJ1-2; size: -; DNA: TGTGCCAGCAGCTCCCAGACTGAGCCGTCTAACTATGGCTACACCTTC; CDR3: CASSSQTEPSNYGYTF
D: TRBD2; V: TRBV10-1; J: TRBJ2-3; size: -; DNA: TGCGCCAGCAGTGAGTCCACCGGGAGGGCCGGGGATACGCAGTATTTT; CDR3: CASSESTGRAGDTQYF
D: -; V: TRBV5-1; J: TRBJ2-3; size: -; DNA: TGCGCCAGCAGCTTGGGGCAGGGCGCAGATACGCAGTATTTT; CDR3: CASSLGQGADTQYF
D: TRBD2; V: TRBV13; J: TRBJ2-7; size: -; DNA: TGTGCCAGCAGCTTAGGAAGGGCGGGGGGGCAGCAGTACTTC; CDR3: CASSLGRAGGQQYF
D: TRBD2; V: TRBV7-2; J: TRBJ2-7; size: -; DNA: TGTGCCAGCAGCCCGACTAGCGGGGTAATCTACGAGCAGTACTTC; CDR3: CASSPTSGVIYEQYF
D: -; V: TRBV15; J: TRBJ2-5; size: -; DNA: TGTGCCACCAGCAGAGACGGGCCGGCGGGGACCCAGTACTTC; CDR3: CATSRDGPAGTQYF
D: -; V: TRBV7-8; J: TRBJ1-3; size: -; DNA: TGTGCCAGCATCCTAGGGGGGGACTCTGGAAACACCATATATTTT; CDR3: CASILGGDSGNTIYF
D: TRBD1; V: TRBV20-1; J: TRBJ1-1; size: -; DNA: TGCAGTTCGACAGGGACAGAGGCTTTCTTT; CDR3: CSSTGTEAFF
D: TRBD2; V: TRBV28; J: TRBJ2-2; size: few; DNA: TGTGCCAGCAGTTTAAAGGGAGCGGGAGGGCCGAGGGACGGGGAGCTGTTTTTT; CDR3: CASSLKGAGGPRDGELFF
D: -; V: TRBV2; J: TRBJ2-3; size: -; DNA: TGTGCCAGCGAGGGGGAGGGGGATACGCAGTATTTT; CDR3: CASEGEGDTQYF
D: -; V: TRBV7-9; J: TRBJ1-5; size: once; DNA: TGTGCCAGCAGCTCAGAGGGCGATCAGCCCCAGCATTTT; CDR3: CASSSEGDQPQHF
D: -; V: TRBV2; J: TRBJ1-4; size: -; DNA: TGTGCCAGCAGTGAAAACAGGGCTAATGAAAAACTGTTTTTT; CDR3: CASSENRANEKLFF
D: -; V: TRBV28; J: TRBJ1-5; size: -; DNA: TGTGCCAGCTCCACAGGGAATCAGCCCCAGCATTTT; CDR3: CASSTGNQPQHF
D: -; V: TRBV3-1/TRBV3-2; J: TRBJ2-7; size: once; DNA: TGTGCCAGCAGCCGGAGCCTGGGGGGCGCGGGGGCCTACGAGCAGTACTTC; CDR3: CASSRSLGGAGAYEQYF
D: -; V: TRBV3-1/TRBV3-2; J: TRBJ2-2; size: few; DNA: TGTGCCAGCAGTCTTGGACAGAACACCGGGGAGCTGTTTTTT; CDR3: CASSLGQNTGELFF
D: TRBD2; V: TRBV3-1/TRBV3-2; J: TRBJ2-5; size: -; DNA: TGTGCCAGCAGCGGTTGGCTACTAGCGGGAGGCGAGACCCAGTACTTC; CDR3: CASSGWLLAGGETQYF
D: TRBD1; V: TRBV5-1; J: TRBJ1-3; size: -; DNA: TGCGCCAGCAGCCCAGGGGGGATCGCTGGAAACACCATATATTTT; CDR3: CASSPGGIAGNTIYF
D: -; V: TRBV9; J: TRBJ2-3; size: few; DNA: TGTGCCAGCAGCGCCCACGGAGATACGCAGTATTTT; CDR3: CASSAHGDTQYF